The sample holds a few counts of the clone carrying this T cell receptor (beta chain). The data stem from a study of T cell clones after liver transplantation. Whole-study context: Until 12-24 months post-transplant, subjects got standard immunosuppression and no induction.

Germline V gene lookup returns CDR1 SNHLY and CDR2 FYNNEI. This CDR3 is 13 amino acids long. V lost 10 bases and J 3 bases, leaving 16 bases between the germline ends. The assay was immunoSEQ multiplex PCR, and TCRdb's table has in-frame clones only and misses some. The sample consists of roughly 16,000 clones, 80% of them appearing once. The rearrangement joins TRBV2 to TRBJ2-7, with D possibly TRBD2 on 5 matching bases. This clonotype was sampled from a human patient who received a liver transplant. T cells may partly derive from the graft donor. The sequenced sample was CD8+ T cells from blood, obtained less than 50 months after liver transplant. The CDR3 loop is CATDRGPGYEQYF. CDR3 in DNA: TGTGCCACCGACCGAGGGCCTGGCTACGAGCAGTACTTC.